Listed here are 24 T cell receptor beta chains from one sample, sequenced in a study of regulatory T cells in long-lasting Graves disease. To make TCR beta libraries, researchers used iRepertoire HTBI primers and Arm-PCR of CDR3 regions. TCRdb re-analysed the multiplex PCR reads in MiXCR, keeping a single row per CDR3 protein. The repertoire holds roughly 400,000 distinct CDR3 sequences, around a fifth seen once, with around 15% in the top ten. Time point here: persistent/refractory GD, antithyroid drugs over 5 years with positive TRAb. Isolated PBMC RNA provided the starting material for the TCR library. Here the sequenced sample was peripheral blood mononuclear cells (PBMCs), taken when the disease was refractory, from a patient treated with antithyroid drugs. Receptors were obtained from a female donor with Graves disease.

The chain is built from TRBV28 and TRBJ2-3, with D possibly matching TRBD2 (5 bases). Trimming pared 5 bases from V and 6 bases from J, leaving 15 bases between. The germline V gene has CDR1 MDHEN and CDR2 SYDVKM. The CDR3 runs to 14 residues. In nucleotides, the CDR3 is TGTGCCAGCAGTCCTCTCGGGATCCGGGATACGCAGTATTTT. Encoded protein: CASSPLGIRDTQYF.

This clonotype was picked up many times. The chain employs TRBV3-1 and TRBJ2-5; 8 positions match TRBD1. This CDR3 is 14 amino acids long. V was pared by 4 bases and J by 2 bases, with 3 bases of the junction left unmatched. Germline CDR1 LGHDT, CDR2 YNNKEL (reference sequence). CDR3 region: CASSRTGWQETQYF. For the CDR3, the DNA is TGTGCCAGCAGCCGGACAGGGTGGCAAGAGACCCAGTACTTC.

This clonotype has ten or more counts. Here the CDR3 reads CASSFFGRGSTGELFF. The DNA of the CDR3 is TGTGCCAGCAGCTTTTTTGGCAGGGGGAGCACCGGGGAGCTGTTTTTT. V and J are TRBV7-9 and TRBJ2-2; the match to TRBD1 covers 7 bases. The CDR3 runs to 16 residues. After removal of 3 bases from V and 4 bases from J, the junction contained 8 bases not matched to a gene. CDR1 and CDR2 (germline): SEHNR, FQNEAQ (reference sequence).

Notes on this clonotype: A far larger clone is off by one base, so a read error is likely. The V call is TRBV9, the J call TRBJ1-1; the match to TRBD1 covers 9 bases. Germline V gene data show CDR1 as SGDLS and CDR2 as YYNGEE. The length of the CDR3 is 15 residues. With 3 bases clipped from V and 0 bases from J, the junction kept 3 bases outside the gene matches. The CDR3 region has the DNA TGTGCCAGCAGCGCCGGGACAGGGATGAACACTGAAGCTTTCTTT. It encodes CASSAGTGMNTEAFF.

This clonotype was detected once. V and J are TRBV3-1 and TRBJ2-5; TRBD2 is a possible D gene (6 bases). V shed 0 bases and J shed 9 bases, with 17 bases lying between them. The CDR3 has 15 residues. CDR1 is LGHDT, CDR2 YNNKEL, per germline (reference sequence). The CDR3 here is CASSQDLRGGEAQYF. Here the CDR3 DNA reads TGTGCCAGCAGCCAAGATCTCCGCGGAGGGGAGGCCCAGTACTTC.

This chain connects TRBV2 to TRBJ2-2; D is unclear. The V end was cut by 7 bases, the J end by 1 base, with 22 bases between. Germline CDR1 is SNHLY and CDR2 is FYNNEI. The CDR3 runs 18 residues. The CDR3 spells CASTTQFPTDKNTGELFF. DNA of the CDR3: TGTGCCAGCACTACCCAGTTCCCCACCGACAAGAACACCGGGGAGCTGTTTTTT.

This clonotype has just a few counts. V usage is TRBV28 and J usage is TRBJ2-1; D is undetermined. V shed 6 bases and J shed 8 bases, with 8 bases lying between them. CDR3 length: 11 residues. Looked up from germline, CDR1 is MDHEN and CDR2 is SYDVKM. CDR3 in amino acids: CASSLRHEQFF. The CDR3 DNA reads as TGTGCCAGCAGCCTGAGGCATGAGCAGTTCTTC.

This clonotype was counted between two and nine times. The gene calls are TRBV6-1 and TRBJ2-7; D is possibly TRBD2 (6 bases). Trimming stripped 6 bases from V and 6 bases from J, with 21 bases between. The CDR3 is made up of 15 amino acids. The V gene's germline CDR1 is MNHNS and CDR2 SASEGT. The DNA of the CDR3 is TGTGCCAGCAGCGGGGGTGGGCGAGGACTTATCGAGCAGTACTTC. Translation gives CASSGGGRGLIEQYF.

In this sample, this clonotype turned up many times. V and J are TRBV7-9 and TRBJ2-2, with 7 bases that match TRBD2. This CDR3 has 14 amino acids. Trimming took 5 bases from V and 6 from J; bases not matched to a gene: 6. The germline V gene has CDR1 SEHNR and CDR2 FQNEAQ (reference sequence). CDR3 residues: CASSGASGAGELFF. The CDR3 region has the DNA TGTGCCAGCAGCGGAGCTAGCGGCGCCGGGGAGCTGTTTTTT.

This clonotype was seen repeatedly, ten times or more. This chain links TRBV2 with TRBJ1-5, with no clear D. CDR3 length equals 15 residues. Germline V gene lookup returns CDR1 SNHLY and CDR2 FYNNEI. Trimming shortened V by 3 bases and J by 7 bases, and 16 bases separated the two germline ends. The CDR3 loop is CASSDTVAVGQPQHF. CDR3 DNA sequence: TGTGCCAGCAGTGATACAGTGGCGGTAGGACAGCCCCAGCATTTT. The whole variable domain, remainder taken from reference TRBV2 and TRBJ1-5, is EPEVTQTPSHQVTQMGQEVILRCVPISNHLYFYWYRQILGQKVEFLVSFYNNEISEKSEIFDDQFSVERPDGSNFTLKIRSTKLEDSAMYFCASSDTVAVGQPQHFGDGTRLSIL.

This clonotype was counted at least ten times. The chain has TRBV3-1 and TRBJ2-7; perhaps TRBD2 as D (6 bases). The CDR3 has 15 amino acids. Germline V CDR1 and CDR2: LGHDT, YNNKEL (reference sequence). Trimming left V 0 bases short and J 4 bases short, with 13 bases between. The DNA for the CDR3 is TGTGCCAGCAGCCAAGATGTGGAGGGCGGATACGAGCAGTACTTC. This encodes CASSQDVEGGYEQYF.

This clonotype has a count of ten or more. The rearrangement joins TRBV19 to TRBJ2-7, with 12 nucleotides matching TRBD1. Looked up from germline, CDR1 is LNHDA and CDR2 is SQIVND (reference sequence). This CDR3 comprises 13 residues. With 9 bases clipped from V and 7 bases from J, the junction kept 7 bases outside the gene matches. CDR3 protein: CASMGQGAGEQYF. In nucleotides, the CDR3 is TGTGCCAGCATGGGACAGGGGGCGGGTGAGCAGTACTTC.

The chain carries TRBV29-1 and TRBJ2-2, with a tentative D call TRBD1 (6 bases). Germline V gene lookup returns CDR1 SQVTM and CDR2 ANQGSEA. V shed 5 bases and J shed 1 base, with 11 bases lying between them. The CDR3 contains 14 residues. CDR3 coding DNA: TGCAGCGTTAGACAAGGGGGGAACACCGGGGAGCTGTTTTTT. It yields the protein CSVRQGGNTGELFF.

This clonotype has a handful of counts. The rearrangement links TRBV6-2 or TRBV6-3 to TRBJ2-1; no definite D call. The CDR3 consists of 15 residues. The V gene's germline CDR1 is MNHEY and CDR2 SVGEGT. Trimming removed 7 bases from V and 0 bases from J, with 13 bases in between. CDR3 sequence: CASKNGPNSYNEQFF. The CDR3 bases are TGTGCCAGCAAGAATGGTCCCAACTCCTACAATGAGCAGTTCTTC.

The rearrangement joins TRBV7-8 to TRBJ2-5; 8 nucleotides match TRBD2. The V segment lost 8 bases and the J segment 3 bases; nucleotides outside the gene matches: 2. The V gene's germline CDR1 is SGHVS and CDR2 FQNEAQ. This CDR3 region has 12 residues. In nucleotides, the CDR3 is TGTGCCAGCGGGACTAGAAAAGAGACCCAGTACTTC. This encodes CASGTRKETQYF.

The chain carries TRBV20-1 and TRBJ2-5, with D possibly being TRBD2 (5 bases). The germline CDR1 and CDR2 sequences are DFQATT and SNEGSKA (reference sequence). The CDR3 contains 14 residues. V lost 3 bases and J 0 bases, leaving 11 bases between the germline ends. DNA of the CDR3: TGCAGTGCTAGCAGCGGTTGGTACCAAGAGACCCAGTACTTC. This codes for CSASSGWYQETQYF.

This clonotype occurred a few times. The V and J genes are TRBV20-1 and TRBJ1-1; D may be TRBD1 (6 bases). In germline, CDR1 is DFQATT, CDR2 SNEGSKA (reference sequence). Trimming removed 4 bases at V and 4 bases at J, with 22 bases between. CDR3 length: 16 residues. CDR3 sequence: CSATPARQARATEAFF. CDR3 in DNA: TGCAGTGCTACCCCCGCCAGACAGGCGCGGGCCACTGAAGCTTTCTTT.

This clonotype was seen a single time. This may be a read error, as it is one base from a much larger clone. The conserved final phenylalanine or tryptophan is absent from the CDR3, which likely points to a read error. CDR3 residues: CASSVQDGETQYS. The CDR3, as DNA: TGTGCCAGCAGCGTACAGGACGGAGAGACCCAGTACTCC. The genes are TRBV2 and TRBJ2-5, with D possibly matching TRBD1 (5 bases). Trimming stripped 6 bases from V and 4 bases from J, with 12 bases between. Germline lookup yields CDR1 SNHLY and CDR2 FYNNEI. This CDR3 is 13 amino acids long.

The chain carries TRBV15 and TRBJ2-5; D possibly corresponds to TRBD2 (6 bases). The CDR3 sequence is 18 residues long. Germline loops: CDR1 LNHNV, CDR2 YYDKDF (reference sequence). V was trimmed by 0 bases and J by 4 bases, leaving 21 bases between them. The CDR3 protein is CATSRDPRSALAIETQYF. Here the CDR3 DNA reads TGTGCCACCAGCAGAGATCCGAGGTCGGCGCTAGCGATAGAGACCCAGTACTTC.

The chain combines TRBV20-1 with TRBJ2-7; D may correspond to TRBD1 or TRBD2 (5 bases each). The CDR3 has 15 residues. In germline, CDR1 is DFQATT, CDR2 SNEGSKA (reference sequence). Trimming pared 4 bases from V and 0 bases from J, leaving 16 bases between. The CDR3 region is CSAIKTGTASYEQYF. The CDR3 coding sequence is TGCAGTGCTATTAAAACCGGGACGGCCTCCTACGAGCAGTACTTC.

In this sample, this clonotype turned up many times. The chain combines TRBV3-1 with TRBJ2-7; D is undetermined. V dropped 3 bases and J dropped 3 bases, with 12 bases sitting between them. There are 14 residues in the CDR3. Germline assignment: CDR1 LGHDT and CDR2 YNNKEL (reference sequence). The chain's CDR3 is CASSQSGMVYEQYF. The CDR3 DNA is TGTGCCAGCAGCCAGTCCGGAATGGTCTACGAGCAGTACTTC.

At least ten counts were recorded for this clonotype. This rearrangement joins TRBV6-5 to TRBJ1-4; D is ambiguous. The germline CDR1 and CDR2 sequences are MNHEY and SVGAGI. CDR3 size: 12 residues. V was cut by 2 bases and J by 7 bases, with 5 bases left in between. As DNA, the CDR3 is TGTGCCAGCAGTTACGTCGGTGAAAAACTGTTTTTT. Translated: CASSYVGEKLFF.

The sample holds many counts of this clonotype. The chain carries TRBV7-9 and TRBJ2-4, with 11 bases that match TRBD1. From germline, CDR1 is SEHNR and CDR2 FQNEAQ (reference sequence). After removal of 4 bases from V and 6 bases from J, the junction contained 8 bases not matched to a gene. The CDR3 has 16 amino acids. CDR3 sequence: CASSSWTGGRGNIQYF. DNA for the CDR3: TGTGCCAGCAGCTCGTGGACAGGGGGCCGTGGAAACATTCAGTACTTC. Full variable domain (remainder filled in from reference TRBV7-9 and TRBJ2-4): DTGVSQNPRHKITKRGQNVTFRCDPISEHNRLYWYRQTLGQGPEFLTYFQNEAQLEKSRLLSDRFSAERPKGSFSTLEIQRTEQGDSAMYLCASSSWTGGRGNIQYFGAGTRLSVL.

At least ten counts were recorded for this clonotype. The chain employs TRBV28 and TRBJ2-7, with 11 bases matching TRBD2. J lost 5 bases, V lost 5 bases, and 17 bases had no gene match. Germline V gene lookup returns CDR1 MDHEN and CDR2 SYDVKM. The CDR3 is made up of 18 amino acids. CDR3 sequence reads: CASSSRHWGLAGGHEQYF. DNA of the CDR3: TGTGCCAGCAGTAGCCGTCACTGGGGGCTAGCGGGAGGCCACGAGCAGTACTTC.